This T cell receptor (beta chain) appears in the sequencing data of a study of blood T cells in healthy people across ages. Study-level points and caveats: Unsorted PBMC input precluded a conclusive naive versus antigen-experienced comparison.

Together with a sample-barcoded 5' primer, a J-beta primer mix was included in a second PCR lasting 7 to 11 cycles. Template switching added a 12-random-nucleotide identifier to every cDNA molecule. Per sample, CDR3-containing paired-end reads numbered at least 2.5 million. One entry per CDR3 protein results from TCRdb running MiXCR on the 5' RACE reads. This table has 660,000 or so distinct CDR3 sequences, roughly 58% appearing once. Note on this clonotype: Its antigen remains unidentified.

The length of the CDR3 is 13 residues. From germline, CDR1 is MNHNY and CDR2 SVGAGI (reference sequence). V was clipped by 6 bases and J by 2 bases, with 11 bases between them. Material: blood. This sequence originates from a man aged 55 to 70 in good health. The chain recombines TRBV6-6 with TRBJ2-7; no clear D. CDR3 in DNA: TGTGCCAGCAGCTCCCCGGTCACCTACGAGCAGTACTTC. As protein: CASSSPVTYEQYF.